This T cell receptor (beta chain) was found in a study of cytomegalovirus exposure and HLA in healthy donors. Trimming shortened V by 5 bases and J by 0 bases, and 11 bases separated the two germline ends. Per germline, CDR1 SGHRS and CDR2 YFSETQ. CDR3 length: 14 amino acids. The PCR made use of 60 Vbeta and 13 Jbeta primers. Measured with immunoSEQ multiplex PCR; TCRdb has only the in-frame clones, and not every one. The sample consists of tens of thousands of clones, about three quarters of them appearing once. This receptor was taken from a female donor in good health and CMV-seronegative. Material: PBMCs. The chain couples TRBV5-1 to TRBJ1-2, with D perhaps TRBD1 (6 bases). The CDR3, as DNA: TGCGCCAGCAGTCAAGGGGGTACTAACTATGGCTACACCTTC. It specifies CASSQGGTNYGYTF.